The clone carrying this T cell receptor beta chain appeared once. This record belongs to a study of cytomegalovirus exposure and HLA in healthy donors. V shed 2 bases, J shed 7 bases, and the junction held 13 bases outside the gene matches. Per the germline V gene, CDR1 is SGHTA and CDR2 is FQGNSA. The CDR3 is 17 residues long. The PCR ran on 60 Vbeta and 13 Jbeta primers. Assay: immunoSEQ multiplex PCR; the TCRdb copy retains only in-frame clones and omits some. The sample lists nearly 200,000 clones; 80% to 85% were seen once. V usage is TRBV7-2 and J usage is TRBJ2-2; 7 nucleotides align to TRBD1. Sequenced input: PBMCs. This clonotype was obtained from a woman aged 45-65 years in good health and CMV-seropositive. As DNA, the CDR3 is TGTGCCAGCAGCTTACTACGGGACAGCCTACTGATCGGGGAGCTGTTTTTT. As protein: CASSLLRDSLLIGELFF.